The 13 T cell receptor beta chains reported below all come from one sample, sequenced in a study of T cell responses to AZD1222 COVID-19 vaccine. Profiling relied on immunoSEQ multiplex PCR, and the TCRdb table lists in-frame clones only, not all of them. This table has fewer than 70,000 clones, about 90% appearing once. The specimen was peripheral blood, collected on day 0 of AZD1222 vaccination. The source of these receptors is an adult in good health.

This sequence joins TRBV6-5 and TRBJ1-4; 9 bases line up with TRBD1. The CDR3 spans 14 residues. Germline-derived CDR1 and CDR2 are MNHEY and SVGAGI. V gave up 6 bases and J gave up 8 bases; unmatched junction bases: 7. In DNA, the CDR3 is TGTGCCAGCAGGAACCGGGACAGGGAGGAAAAACTGTTTTTT. It is translated as CASRNRDREEKLFF.

The chain has TRBV6-6 and TRBJ1-3; weak D call: TRBD1 (5 bases). The V gene's germline CDR1 is MNHNY and CDR2 SVGAGI (reference sequence). The CDR3 spans 15 residues. The V and J ends lost 2 bases and 4 bases respectively, with 12 bases between them. CDR3 loop: CASSYPGAPGNTIYF. CDR3 DNA: TGTGCCAGCAGTTACCCCGGGGCGCCCGGAAACACCATATATTTT.

The chain is built from TRBV6-6 and TRBJ1-2, with D possibly matching TRBD1 (5 bases). The V end lost 3 bases, the J end lost 3 bases, and 17 bases lay between the germline ends. The germline CDR1 and CDR2 sequences are MNHNY and SVGAGI (reference sequence). The CDR3 runs 16 residues. This CDR3 reads CASSYRGSGVDYGYTF. For the CDR3, the DNA is TGTGCCAGCAGTTATAGGGGATCGGGGGTCGACTATGGCTACACCTTC.

The chain joins TRBV7-2 to TRBJ1-4; D is unresolved. V was shortened by 4 bases and J by 5 bases, with 11 bases between the two germline ends. Germline CDR1 SGHTA, CDR2 FQGNSA. This CDR3 has 14 residues. Here the CDR3 DNA reads TGTGCCAGCAGCTCCCGGGTCTTAAATGAAAAACTGTTTTTT. Its protein is CASSSRVLNEKLFF.

The V call is TRBV7-3, the J call TRBJ2-7; D call uncertain. This CDR3 comprises 16 residues. The V end lost 5 bases, the J end lost 3 bases, and 20 bases lay between the germline ends. The germline V gene encodes CDR1 SGHTA and CDR2 FQGTGA. CDR3 residues: CASSPRTGPSLYEQYF. Here the CDR3 DNA reads TGTGCCAGCAGCCCACGGACCGGACCTTCGCTCTACGAGCAGTACTTC.

The gene calls are TRBV3-1 (or the pseudogene TRBV3-2) and TRBJ1-2; D gene unclear. Germline V CDR1 and CDR2: LGHDT, YNNKEL (reference sequence). V was trimmed by 1 base and J by 4 bases, leaving 7 bases between them. This CDR3 spans 13 amino acids. DNA of the CDR3: TGTGCCAGCAGCCAAGCGCAATTCTATGGCTACACCTTC. It encodes CASSQAQFYGYTF.

The chain recombines TRBV2 with TRBJ1-1, with 8 nucleotides matching TRBD1. The CDR3 spans 14 residues. CDR1 is SNHLY, CDR2 FYNNEI, per germline. J gave up 4 bases and V 6 bases, and 7 bases lay outside the gene matches. The CDR3 nucleotides are TGTGCCAGCAGGGACAGGGTTGGGGGCACTGAAGCTTTCTTT. Encoded protein: CASRDRVGGTEAFF.

The chain couples TRBV30 to TRBJ1-4; tentative D call: TRBD1 (6 bases). Between the trimmed V and J ends, which lost 4 bases and 7 bases, there was a span of 7 bases. This CDR3 region has 11 residues. The germline gives CDR1 GTSNPN, CDR2 SVGIG (reference sequence). The CDR3 nucleotides read TGTGCCTGGAAGGGGGGTGAAAAACTGTTTTTT. This translates into CAWKGGEKLFF.

This clone was seen only once. This sequence joins TRBV13 and TRBJ1-1; 12 bases are a match to TRBD1. Unmatched junction bases numbered 7, after V lost 5 bases and J lost 6 bases. Germline V gene data show CDR1 as PRHDT and CDR2 as FYEKMQ (reference sequence). This CDR3 region has 15 residues. CDR3 nucleotides: TGTGCCAGCAGCGAGGGGACAGGGGGCAGCGCTGAAGCTTTCTTT. Its protein product is CASSEGTGGSAEAFF. Based on the CDR3 plus reference TRBV13 and TRBJ1-1, the full variable domain is AAGVIQSPRHLIKEKRETATLKCYPIPRHDTVYWYQQGPGQDPQFLISFYEKMQSDKGSIPDRFSAQQFSDYHSELNMSSLELGDSALYFCASSEGTGGSAEAFFGQGTRLTVV.

The V and J genes are TRBV18 and TRBJ2-5, with TRBD1 as a possible D gene (6 bases). CDR1 is KGHSH, CDR2 LQKENI, per germline. The length of the CDR3 is 15 residues. Trimming removed 1 base at V and 4 bases at J, with 13 bases between. CDR3: CASSPRQAEGETQYF. The CDR3 region has the DNA TGTGCCAGCTCACCACGACAGGCTGAGGGAGAGACCCAGTACTTC. Full variable domain (missing parts from reference TRBV18 and TRBJ2-5): NAGVMQNPRHLVRRRGQEARLRCSPMKGHSHVYWYRQLPEEGLKFMVYLQKENIIDESGMPKERFSAEFPKEGPSILRIQQVVRGDSAAYFCASSPRQAEGETQYFGPGTRLLVL.

V is TRBV27 and J is TRBJ2-7; 11 bases fit TRBD1. The germline gives CDR1 MNHEY, CDR2 SMNVEV (reference sequence). V lost 6 bases, J lost 5 bases, and 6 bases stayed unmatched. The CDR3 is 14 amino acids. The CDR3 is CASSPGQGGHEQYF. CDR3 nucleotides: TGTGCCAGCAGCCCGGGACAGGGGGGCCACGAGCAGTACTTC.

The genes are TRBV15 and TRBJ1-4; no clear D gene. Between the trimmed V and J ends, which lost 2 bases and 5 bases, there was a span of 6 bases. The CDR3 has 13 amino acids. Germline lookup yields CDR1 LNHNV and CDR2 YYDKDF (reference sequence). The chain's CDR3 is CATSRNRNEKLFF. Written as DNA, the CDR3 is TGTGCCACCAGCAGAAATAGAAATGAAAAACTGTTTTTT.

J is TRBJ2-7 and V is TRBV10-1; D call uncertain. Deletions cut 0 bases from V and 0 bases from J, with 6 bases between. Germline V CDR1 and CDR2: WNHNN, SYGVQD (reference sequence). CDR3 length equals 14 residues. CDR3 in amino acids: CASSESPSSYEQYF. CDR3 in DNA: TGCGCCAGCAGTGAGTCGCCCAGCTCCTACGAGCAGTACTTC.